The T cell receptor (beta chain) under discussion was sequenced for a study of response to subunit inactivated influenza vaccine. One entry per CDR3 protein, called by TCRdb with MiXCR from the RT-PCR reads. This table has about 570,000 distinct CDR3 sequences, approximately 10% appearing once. The CDR3 runs 16 residues. Trimming pared 1 base from V and 5 bases from J, leaving 18 bases between. Germline loops: CDR1 DFQATT, CDR2 SNEGSKA (reference sequence). These data were also reused for a study on T cells expressing NK-cell markers. That paper adds: For TCR beta, cDNA was produced by 5'RACE template switching with UMIs.

This clonotype originated in a man aged 45-65 years who received an inactivated influenza vaccine. The chain employs TRBV20-1 and TRBJ2-1; perhaps TRBD2 as D (7 bases). Sequences were derived from PBMCs from blood, sampled on the day of vaccination. The CDR3 region is CSARAGAERGHNEQFF. The DNA for the CDR3 is TGCAGTGCTAGAGCAGGGGCCGAGCGGGGACACAATGAGCAGTTCTTC.